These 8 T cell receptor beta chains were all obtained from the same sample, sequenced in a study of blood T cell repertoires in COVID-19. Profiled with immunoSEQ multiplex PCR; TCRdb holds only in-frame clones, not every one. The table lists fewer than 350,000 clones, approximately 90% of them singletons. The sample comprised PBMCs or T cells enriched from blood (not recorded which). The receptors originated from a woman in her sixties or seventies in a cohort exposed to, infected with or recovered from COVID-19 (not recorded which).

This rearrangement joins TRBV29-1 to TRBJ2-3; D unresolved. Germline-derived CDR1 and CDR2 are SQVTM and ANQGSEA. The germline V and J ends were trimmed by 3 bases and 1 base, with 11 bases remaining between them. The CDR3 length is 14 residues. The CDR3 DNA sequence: TGCAGCGTTGATCTCCGTGCGGGCACAGATACGCAGTATTTT. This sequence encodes CSVDLRAGTDTQYF.

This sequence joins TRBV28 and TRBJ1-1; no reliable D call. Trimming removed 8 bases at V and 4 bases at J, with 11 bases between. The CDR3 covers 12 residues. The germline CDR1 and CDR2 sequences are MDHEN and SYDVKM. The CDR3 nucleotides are TGTGCCAGCCAAGCCCCTTTCACTGAAGCTTTCTTT. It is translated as CASQAPFTEAFF.

CDR3 residues: CASSPTGHDIQYF. The CDR3 DNA reads TGTGCCAGCTCACCGACGGGACATGACATTCAGTACTTC. The V and J genes are TRBV18 and TRBJ2-4; D is perhaps TRBD1 (6 bases). V dropped 3 bases and J dropped 8 bases, with 11 bases sitting between them. The CDR3 loop spans 13 amino acids. The germline CDR1 and CDR2 sequences are KGHSH and LQKENI.

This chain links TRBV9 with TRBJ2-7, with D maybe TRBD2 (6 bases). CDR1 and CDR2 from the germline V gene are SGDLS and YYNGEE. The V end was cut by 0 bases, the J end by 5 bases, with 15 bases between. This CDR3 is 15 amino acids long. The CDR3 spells CASSVVGGGANEQYF. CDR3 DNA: TGTGCCAGCAGCGTAGTGGGGGGAGGAGCGAACGAGCAGTACTTC.

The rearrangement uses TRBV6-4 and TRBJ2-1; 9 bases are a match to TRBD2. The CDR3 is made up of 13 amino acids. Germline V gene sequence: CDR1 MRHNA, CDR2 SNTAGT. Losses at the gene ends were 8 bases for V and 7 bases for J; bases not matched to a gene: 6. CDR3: CASSPGLANEQFF. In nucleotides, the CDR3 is TGTGCCAGCTCCCCGGGACTAGCAAATGAGCAGTTCTTC.

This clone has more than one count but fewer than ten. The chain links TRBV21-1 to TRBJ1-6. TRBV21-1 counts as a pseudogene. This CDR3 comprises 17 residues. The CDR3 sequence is CASSKGIWSSYNSPLHF. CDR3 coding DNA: TGTGCCAGCAGCAAAGGGATCTGGAGCTCCTATAATTCACCCCTCCACTTT.

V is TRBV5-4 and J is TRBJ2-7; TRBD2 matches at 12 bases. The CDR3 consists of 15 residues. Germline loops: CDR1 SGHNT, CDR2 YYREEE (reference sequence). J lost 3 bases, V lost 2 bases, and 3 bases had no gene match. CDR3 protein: CASSFTSGRHYEQYF. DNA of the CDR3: TGTGCCAGCAGCTTCACTAGCGGGAGGCACTACGAGCAGTACTTC.

CDR3 protein: CASSALQGTNEKLFF. The CDR3 bases are TGTGCCAGCAGCGCCCTACAGGGGACTAATGAAAAACTGTTTTTT. V and J are TRBV9 and TRBJ1-4, with 7 bases that match TRBD1. CDR1 SGDLS and CDR2 YYNGEE come from the germline V gene. After removal of 3 bases from V and 2 bases from J, the junction contained 4 bases not matched to a gene. The CDR3 is 15 residues long.